This T cell receptor (beta chain) was recovered during a study of T cells in Graves' hyperthyroidism and ophthalmopathy. This CDR3 has 17 amino acids. The V gene end was trimmed by 5 bases and the J gene end by 2 bases; junction bases not matched to a gene: 9. The germline V gene has CDR1 MNHNS and CDR2 SASEGT. TCR beta CDR3 regions were amplified from RNA transcripts. The HTBI primer set was used in a first-round RT-PCR of the TCR CDR3. TCRdb analysed the multiplex PCR reads with MiXCR anew, one entry per CDR3 protein. The sample lists about 720,000 distinct CDR3 sequences; about 17% were seen once. Overall study results and limits: Ophthalmopathy was predicted by the model a median of roughly 6.6 months ahead of onset.

Any symptoms of ophthalmopathy came after the first hyperthyroidism diagnosis, from which the blood sample dates. On this clonotype: Its antigen is unknown.

The V call is TRBV6-1, the J call TRBJ2-7, with 13 bases lining up with TRBD2. This clonotype originated in a woman between 45 and 65 years old with Graves' hyperthyroidism that later progressed to Graves' ophthalmopathy. Sequencing was performed on blood. CDR3 sequence reads: CASSYMQGLAGAYEQYF. The CDR3 coding sequence is TGTGCCAGCAGTTACATGCAAGGACTAGCGGGGGCCTACGAGCAGTACTTC.